The entry that follows covers one TCR beta chain sequence. In germline, CDR1 is LNHDA, CDR2 SQIVND (reference sequence). The CDR3 covers 16 residues. V lost 5 bases, J lost 0 bases, and 17 bases lay in between. This sample was included in a study of blood T cell repertoires in COVID-19. The assay was immunoSEQ multiplex PCR, and TCRdb's table has in-frame clones only and misses some. This sample has approximately 50,000 clones; 65% to 90% occur once, and the top ten carry roughly 10%. The V gene is TRBV19, the J gene TRBJ2-7, with D maybe TRBD1 (6 bases). The sample was peripheral blood. The sequence derives from a human donor in a cohort sampled during active COVID-19. CDR3 amino acids: CASSPSTGISSYEQYF. DNA of the CDR3: TGTGCCAGTAGTCCGTCGACAGGCATAAGCTCCTACGAGCAGTACTTC. Based on the CDR3 plus reference TRBV19 and TRBJ2-7, the full variable domain is DGGITQSPKYLFRKEGQNVTLSCEQNLNHDAMYWYRQDPGQGLRLIYYSQIVNDFQKGDIAEGYSVSREKKESFPLTVTSAQKNPTAFYLCASSPSTGISSYEQYFGPGTRLTVT.